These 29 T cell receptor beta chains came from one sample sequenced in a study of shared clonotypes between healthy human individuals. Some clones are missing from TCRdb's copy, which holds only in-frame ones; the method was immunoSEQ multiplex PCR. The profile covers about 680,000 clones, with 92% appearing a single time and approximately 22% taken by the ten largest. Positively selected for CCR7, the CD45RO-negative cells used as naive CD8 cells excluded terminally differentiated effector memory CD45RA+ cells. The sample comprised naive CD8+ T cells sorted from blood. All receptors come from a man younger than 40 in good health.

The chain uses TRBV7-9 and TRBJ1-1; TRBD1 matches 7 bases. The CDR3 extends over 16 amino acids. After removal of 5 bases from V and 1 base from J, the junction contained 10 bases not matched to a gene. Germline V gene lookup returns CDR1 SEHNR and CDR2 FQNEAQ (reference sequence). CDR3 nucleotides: TGTGCCAGCAGCACTAGCGACAGGGTAAAGAACACTGAAGCTTTCTTT. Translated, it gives CASSTSDRVKNTEAFF.

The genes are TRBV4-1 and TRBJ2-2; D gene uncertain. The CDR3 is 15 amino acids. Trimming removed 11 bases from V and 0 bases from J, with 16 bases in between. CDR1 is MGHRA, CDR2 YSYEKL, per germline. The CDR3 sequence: CASAIAAPNTGELFF. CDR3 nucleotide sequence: TGCGCCTCGGCTATTGCAGCGCCGAACACCGGGGAGCTGTTTTTT.

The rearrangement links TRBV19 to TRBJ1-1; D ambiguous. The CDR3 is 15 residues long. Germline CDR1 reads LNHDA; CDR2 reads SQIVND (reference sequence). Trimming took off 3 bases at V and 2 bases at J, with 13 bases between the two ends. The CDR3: CASSMSQVINTEAFF. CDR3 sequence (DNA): TGTGCCAGTAGTATGTCCCAGGTCATTAACACTGAAGCTTTCTTT.

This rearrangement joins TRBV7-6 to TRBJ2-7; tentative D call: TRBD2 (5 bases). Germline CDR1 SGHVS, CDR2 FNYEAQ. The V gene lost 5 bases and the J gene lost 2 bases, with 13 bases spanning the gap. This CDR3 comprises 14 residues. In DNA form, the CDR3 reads TGTGCCAGCAGCCTTCTAGCTCCCGCCTACGAGCAGTACTTC. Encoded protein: CASSLLAPAYEQYF. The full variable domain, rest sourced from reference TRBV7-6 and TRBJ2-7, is GAGVSQSPRYKVTKRGQDVALRCDPISGHVSLYWYRQALGQGPEFLTYFNYEAQQDKSGLPNDRFSAERPEGSISTLTIQRTEQRDSAMYRCASSLLAPAYEQYFGPGTRLTVT.

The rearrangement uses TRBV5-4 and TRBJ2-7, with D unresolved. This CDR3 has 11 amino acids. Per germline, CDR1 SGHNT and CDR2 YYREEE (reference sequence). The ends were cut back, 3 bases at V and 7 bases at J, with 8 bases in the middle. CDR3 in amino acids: CASSYRREQYF. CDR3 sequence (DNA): TGTGCCAGCAGCTATAGGCGAGAGCAGTACTTC.

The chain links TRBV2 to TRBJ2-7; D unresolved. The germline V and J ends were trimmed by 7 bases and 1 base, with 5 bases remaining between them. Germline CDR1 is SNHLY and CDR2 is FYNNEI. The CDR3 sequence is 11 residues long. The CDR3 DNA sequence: TGTGCCAGCACCCCTTCCTACGAGCAGTACTTC. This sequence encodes CASTPSYEQYF. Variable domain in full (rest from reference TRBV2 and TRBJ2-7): EPEVTQTPSHQVTQMGQEVILRCVPISNHLYFYWYRQILGQKVEFLVSFYNNEISEKSEIFDDQFSVERPDGSNFTLKIRSTKLEDSAMYFCASTPSYEQYFGPGTRLTVT.

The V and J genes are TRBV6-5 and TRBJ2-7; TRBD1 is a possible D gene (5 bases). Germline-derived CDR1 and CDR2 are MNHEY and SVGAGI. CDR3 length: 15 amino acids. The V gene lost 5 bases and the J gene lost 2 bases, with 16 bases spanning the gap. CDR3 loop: CASSLKRTWAYEQYF. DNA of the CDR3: TGTGCCAGCAGTCTAAAGAGGACATGGGCCTACGAGCAGTACTTC.

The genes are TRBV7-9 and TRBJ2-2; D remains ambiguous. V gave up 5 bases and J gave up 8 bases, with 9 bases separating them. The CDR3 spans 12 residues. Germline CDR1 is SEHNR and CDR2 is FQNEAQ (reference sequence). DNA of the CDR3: TGTGCCAGCAGCCCCTCTTTAGGGGAGCTGTTTTTT. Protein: CASSPSLGELFF.

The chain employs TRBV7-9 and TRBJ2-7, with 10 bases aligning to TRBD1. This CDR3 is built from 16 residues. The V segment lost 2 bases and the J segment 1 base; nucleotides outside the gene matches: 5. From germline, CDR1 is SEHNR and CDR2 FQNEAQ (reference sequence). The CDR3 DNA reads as TGTGCCAGCAGCTTACAGAGACAGGGGGCATCCTACGAGCAGTACTTC. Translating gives CASSLQRQGASYEQYF.

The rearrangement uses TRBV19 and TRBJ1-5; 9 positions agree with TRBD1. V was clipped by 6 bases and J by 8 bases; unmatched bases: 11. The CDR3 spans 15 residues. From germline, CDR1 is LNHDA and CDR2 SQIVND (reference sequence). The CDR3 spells CASSPTRDRVEPQHF. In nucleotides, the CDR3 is TGTGCCAGTAGCCCGACCCGGGACAGGGTCGAGCCCCAGCATTTT.

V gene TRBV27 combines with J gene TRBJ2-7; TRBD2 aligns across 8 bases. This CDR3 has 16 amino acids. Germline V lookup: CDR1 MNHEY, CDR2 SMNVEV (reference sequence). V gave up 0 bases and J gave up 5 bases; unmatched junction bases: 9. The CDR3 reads CASSLSSGSVYNEQYF. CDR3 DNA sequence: TGTGCCAGCAGTTTATCCAGCGGGAGTGTCTACAACGAGCAGTACTTC.

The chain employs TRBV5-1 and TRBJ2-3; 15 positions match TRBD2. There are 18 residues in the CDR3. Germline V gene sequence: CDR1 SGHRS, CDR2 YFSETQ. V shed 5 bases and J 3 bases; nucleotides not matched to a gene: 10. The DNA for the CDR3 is TGCGCCAGCAGGACCGGGACTAGCGGGAGGCAAAGGACAGATACGCAGTATTTT. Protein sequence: CASRTGTSGRQRTDTQYF.

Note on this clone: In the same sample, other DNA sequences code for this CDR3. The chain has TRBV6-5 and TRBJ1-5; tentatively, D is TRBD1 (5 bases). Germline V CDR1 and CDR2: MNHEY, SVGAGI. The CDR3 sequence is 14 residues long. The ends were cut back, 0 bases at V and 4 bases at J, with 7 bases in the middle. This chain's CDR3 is CASSYSGGNQPQHF. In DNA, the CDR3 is TGTGCCAGCAGTTACTCTGGGGGGAATCAGCCCCAGCATTTT.

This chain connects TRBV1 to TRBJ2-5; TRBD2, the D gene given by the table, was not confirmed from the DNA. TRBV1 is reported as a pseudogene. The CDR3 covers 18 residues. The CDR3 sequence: CTSSHPGRKVAWQETQYF. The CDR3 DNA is TGCACCAGCAGCCATCCGGGGAGGAAGGTAGCATGGCAAGAGACCCAGTACTTC.

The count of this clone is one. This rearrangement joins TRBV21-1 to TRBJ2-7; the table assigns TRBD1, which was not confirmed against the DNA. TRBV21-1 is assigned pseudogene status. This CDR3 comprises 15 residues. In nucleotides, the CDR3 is TGTGCCAGCAGCAAGAGGCAGGGGTCGACCTACGAGCAGTACTTC. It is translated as CASSKRQGSTYEQYF.

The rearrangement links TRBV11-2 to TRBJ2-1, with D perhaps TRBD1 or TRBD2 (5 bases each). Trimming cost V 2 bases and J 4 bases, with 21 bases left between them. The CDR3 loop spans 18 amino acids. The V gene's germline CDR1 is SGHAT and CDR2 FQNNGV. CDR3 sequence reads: CASSLSVSILGAYNEQFF. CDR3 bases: TGTGCCAGCAGCTTAAGTGTTAGTATACTAGGGGCTTACAATGAGCAGTTCTTC.

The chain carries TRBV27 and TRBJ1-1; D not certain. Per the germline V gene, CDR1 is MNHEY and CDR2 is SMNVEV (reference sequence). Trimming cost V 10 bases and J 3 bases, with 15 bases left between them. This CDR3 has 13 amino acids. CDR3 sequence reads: CATTRGRDTEAFF. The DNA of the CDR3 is TGTGCCACGACTCGTGGGAGGGACACTGAAGCTTTCTTT.

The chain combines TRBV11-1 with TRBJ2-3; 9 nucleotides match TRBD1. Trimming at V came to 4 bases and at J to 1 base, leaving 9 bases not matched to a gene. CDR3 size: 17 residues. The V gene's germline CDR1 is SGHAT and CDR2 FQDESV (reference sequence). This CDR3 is CASSYWDRETGTDTQYF. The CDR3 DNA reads TGTGCCAGCAGCTACTGGGACAGGGAAACCGGCACAGATACGCAGTATTTT.

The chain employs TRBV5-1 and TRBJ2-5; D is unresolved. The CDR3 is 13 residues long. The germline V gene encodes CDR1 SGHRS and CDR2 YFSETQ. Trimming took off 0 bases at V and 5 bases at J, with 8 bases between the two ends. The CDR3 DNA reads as TGCGCCAGCAGCTTGGCCAGTCGGGAGACCCAGTACTTC. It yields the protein CASSLASRETQYF.

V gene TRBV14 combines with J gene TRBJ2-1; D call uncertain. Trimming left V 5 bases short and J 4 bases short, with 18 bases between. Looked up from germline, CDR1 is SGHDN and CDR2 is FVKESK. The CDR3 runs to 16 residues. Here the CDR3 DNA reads TGTGCCAGCAGCGGGTCCATAAGTCCCTCTTACAATGAGCAGTTCTTC. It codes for CASSGSISPSYNEQFF. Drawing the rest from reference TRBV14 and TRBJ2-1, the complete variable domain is EAGVTQFPSHSVIEKGQTVTLRCDPISGHDNLYWYRRVMGKEIKFLLHFVKESKQDESGMPNNRFLAERTGGTYSTLKVQPAELEDSGVYFCASSGSISPSYNEQFFGPGTRLTVL.

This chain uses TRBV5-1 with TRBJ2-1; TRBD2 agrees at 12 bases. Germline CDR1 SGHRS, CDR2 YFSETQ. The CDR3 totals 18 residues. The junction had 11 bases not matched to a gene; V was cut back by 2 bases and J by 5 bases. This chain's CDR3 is CASSFTTSGSSTHNEQFF. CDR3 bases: TGCGCCAGCAGCTTTACGACTAGCGGGAGTTCGACACACAATGAGCAGTTCTTC.

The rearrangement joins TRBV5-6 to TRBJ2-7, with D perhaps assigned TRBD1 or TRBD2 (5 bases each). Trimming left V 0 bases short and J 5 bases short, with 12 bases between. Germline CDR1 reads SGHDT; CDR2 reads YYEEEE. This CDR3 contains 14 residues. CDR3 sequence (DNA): TGTGCCAGCAGCTTGGCCCGGGGCGTCCACGAGCAGTACTTC. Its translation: CASSLARGVHEQYF.

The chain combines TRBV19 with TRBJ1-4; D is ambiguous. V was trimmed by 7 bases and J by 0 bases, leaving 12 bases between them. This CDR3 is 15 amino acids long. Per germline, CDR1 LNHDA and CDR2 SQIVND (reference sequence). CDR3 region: CASIPTGATNEKLFF. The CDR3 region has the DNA TGTGCCAGTATCCCCACGGGAGCAACTAATGAAAAACTGTTTTTT. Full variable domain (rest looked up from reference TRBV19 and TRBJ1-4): DGGITQSPKYLFRKEGQNVTLSCEQNLNHDAMYWYRQDPGQGLRLIYYSQIVNDFQKGDIAEGYSVSREKKESFPLTVTSAQKNPTAFYLCASIPTGATNEKLFFGSGTQLSVL.

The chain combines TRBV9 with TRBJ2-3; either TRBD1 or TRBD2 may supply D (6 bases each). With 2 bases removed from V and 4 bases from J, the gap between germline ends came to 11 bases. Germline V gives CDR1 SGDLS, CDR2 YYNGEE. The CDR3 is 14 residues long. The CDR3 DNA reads TGTGCCAGCAGCGTTGTAGGGGGGTCAGATACGCAGTATTTT. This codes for CASSVVGGSDTQYF.

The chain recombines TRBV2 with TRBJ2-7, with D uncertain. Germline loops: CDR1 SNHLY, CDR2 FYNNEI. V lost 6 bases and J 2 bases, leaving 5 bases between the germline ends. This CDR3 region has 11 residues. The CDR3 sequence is CASSPTYEQYF. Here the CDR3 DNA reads TGTGCCAGCAGCCCCACCTACGAGCAGTACTTC.

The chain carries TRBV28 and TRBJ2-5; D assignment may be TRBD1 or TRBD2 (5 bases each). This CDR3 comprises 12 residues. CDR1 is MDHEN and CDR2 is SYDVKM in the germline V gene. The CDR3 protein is CATNGGDETQYF. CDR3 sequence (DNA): TGTGCGACCAATGGGGGTGACGAGACCCAGTACTTC.

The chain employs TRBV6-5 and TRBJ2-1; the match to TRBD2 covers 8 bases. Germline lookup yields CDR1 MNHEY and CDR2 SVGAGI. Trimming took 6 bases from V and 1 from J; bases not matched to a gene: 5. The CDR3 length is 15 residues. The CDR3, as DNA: TGTGCCAGCAGAGGGACTAGGCAGTCCTACAATGAGCAGTTCTTC. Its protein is CASRGTRQSYNEQFF.

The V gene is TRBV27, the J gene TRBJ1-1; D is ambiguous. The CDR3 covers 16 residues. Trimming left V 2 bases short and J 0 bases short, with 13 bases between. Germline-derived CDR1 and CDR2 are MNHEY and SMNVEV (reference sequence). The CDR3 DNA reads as TGTGCCAGCAGTTTAACCTTTACAGCATTGAACACTGAAGCTTTCTTT. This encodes CASSLTFTALNTEAFF.

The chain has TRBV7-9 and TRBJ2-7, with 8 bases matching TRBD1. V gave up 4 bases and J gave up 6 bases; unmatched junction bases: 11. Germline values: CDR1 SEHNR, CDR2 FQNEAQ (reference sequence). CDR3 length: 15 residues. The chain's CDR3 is CASSSLQGDWGEQYF. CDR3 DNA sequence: TGTGCCAGCAGCTCACTACAGGGGGACTGGGGCGAGCAGTACTTC.